This TCR beta chain originates from a study of OX40 agonist ivuxolimab in advanced cancers. Trimming removed 8 bases from V and 10 bases from J, with 14 bases in between. Germline-derived CDR1 and CDR2 are MNHNS and SASEGT. The CDR3 length is 11 residues. TCRdb's table, derived via immunoSEQ multiplex PCR, lists solely in-frame clones and lacks some. The sample holds about 98,000 clones, approximately 90% seen once. The source material was CD4+ or CD8+ T cells sorted from blood, sampled in a trial of the OX40 agonist ivuxolimab. The clonotype was recovered from an adult with an advanced solid tumor such as melanoma, head and neck, liver or kidney cancer. The chain recombines TRBV6-1 with TRBJ1-1; no clear D gene. DNA for the CDR3: TGTGCCAGCTTGGAGACCCTCGGAGCTTTCTTT. Protein sequence: CASLETLGAFF.